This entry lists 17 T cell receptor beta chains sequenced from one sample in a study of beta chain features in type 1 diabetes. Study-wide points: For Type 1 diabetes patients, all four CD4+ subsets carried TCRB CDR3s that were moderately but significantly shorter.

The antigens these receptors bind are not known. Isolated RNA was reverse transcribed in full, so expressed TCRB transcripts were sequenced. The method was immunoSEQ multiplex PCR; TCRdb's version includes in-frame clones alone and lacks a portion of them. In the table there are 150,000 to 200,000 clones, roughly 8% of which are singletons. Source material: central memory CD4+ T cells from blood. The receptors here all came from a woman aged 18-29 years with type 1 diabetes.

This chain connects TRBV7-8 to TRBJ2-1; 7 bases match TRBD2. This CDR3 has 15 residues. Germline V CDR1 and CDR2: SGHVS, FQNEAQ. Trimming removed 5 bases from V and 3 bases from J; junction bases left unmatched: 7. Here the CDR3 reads CASSHTSAVYNEQFF. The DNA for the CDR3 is TGTGCCAGCAGCCATACTAGCGCGGTCTACAATGAGCAGTTCTTC. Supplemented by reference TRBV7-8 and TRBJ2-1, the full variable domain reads GAGVSQSPRYKVAKRGQDVALRCDPISGHVSLFWYQQALGQGPEFLTYFQNEAQLDKSGLPSDRFFAERPEGSVSTLKIQRTQQEDSAVYLCASSHTSAVYNEQFFGPGTRLTVL.

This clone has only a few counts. The CDR3 loop is CASSYGTGASNYGYTF. CDR3 in DNA: TGTGCCAGCAGTTACGGGACAGGGGCCAGTAACTATGGCTACACCTTC. This chain links TRBV6-5 with TRBJ1-2, with 10 bases lining up with TRBD1. V dropped 2 bases and J dropped 1; count of bases not matched to a gene: 4. Germline lookup yields CDR1 MNHEY and CDR2 SVGAGI. There are 16 residues in the CDR3.

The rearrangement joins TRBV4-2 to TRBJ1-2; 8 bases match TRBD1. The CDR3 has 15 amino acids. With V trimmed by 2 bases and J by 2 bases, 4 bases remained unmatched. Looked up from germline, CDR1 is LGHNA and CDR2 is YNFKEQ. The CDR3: CASSQQDRDNYGYTF. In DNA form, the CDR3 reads TGTGCCAGCAGCCAACAGGACAGGGACAACTATGGCTACACCTTC.

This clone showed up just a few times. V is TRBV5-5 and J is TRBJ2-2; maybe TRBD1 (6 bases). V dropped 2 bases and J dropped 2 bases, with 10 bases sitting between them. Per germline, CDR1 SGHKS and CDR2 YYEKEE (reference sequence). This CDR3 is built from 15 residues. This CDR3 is CASSFEGTNTGELFF. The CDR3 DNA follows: TGTGCCAGCAGCTTTGAGGGGACAAACACCGGGGAGCTGTTTTTT.

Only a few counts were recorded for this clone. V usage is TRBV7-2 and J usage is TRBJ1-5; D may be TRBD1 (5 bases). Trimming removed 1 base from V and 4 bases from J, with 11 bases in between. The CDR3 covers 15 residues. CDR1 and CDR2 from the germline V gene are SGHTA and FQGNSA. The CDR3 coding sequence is TGTGCCAGCAGCTTAGAAGGGGCCGGAAATCAGCCCCAGCATTTT. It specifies CASSLEGAGNQPQHF.

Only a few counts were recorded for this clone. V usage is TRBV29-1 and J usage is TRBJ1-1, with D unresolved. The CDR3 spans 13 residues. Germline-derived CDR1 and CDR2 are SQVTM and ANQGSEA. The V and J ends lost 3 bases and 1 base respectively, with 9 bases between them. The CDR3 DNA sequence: TGCAGCGTTGAGGCACAGCCGAACACTGAAGCTTTCTTT. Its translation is CSVEAQPNTEAFF.

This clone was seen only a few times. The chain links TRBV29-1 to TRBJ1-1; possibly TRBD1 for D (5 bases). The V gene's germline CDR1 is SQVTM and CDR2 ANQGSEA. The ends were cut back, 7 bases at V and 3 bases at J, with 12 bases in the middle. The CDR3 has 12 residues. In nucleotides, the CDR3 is TGCAGCGCTTCCCGGGGGGACACTGAAGCTTTCTTT. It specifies CSASRGDTEAFF.

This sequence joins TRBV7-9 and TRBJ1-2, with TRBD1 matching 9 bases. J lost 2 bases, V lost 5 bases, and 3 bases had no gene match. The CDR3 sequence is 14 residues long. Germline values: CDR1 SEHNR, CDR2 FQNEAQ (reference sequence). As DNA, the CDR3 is TGTGCCAGCAGCGCAGGACAGGGGAACTATGGCTACACCTTC. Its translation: CASSAGQGNYGYTF.

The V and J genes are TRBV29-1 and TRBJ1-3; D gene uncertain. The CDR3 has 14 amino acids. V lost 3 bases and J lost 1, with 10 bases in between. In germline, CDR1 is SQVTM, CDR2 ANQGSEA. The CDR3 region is CSVDPAGSGNTIYF. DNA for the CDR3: TGCAGCGTTGATCCTGCGGGATCTGGAAACACCATATATTTT.

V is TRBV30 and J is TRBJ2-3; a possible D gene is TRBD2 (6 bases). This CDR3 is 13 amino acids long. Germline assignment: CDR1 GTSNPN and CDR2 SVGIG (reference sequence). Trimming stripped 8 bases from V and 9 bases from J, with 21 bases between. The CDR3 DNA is TGTGCCCGAAACGAGGTGGCGGCGGGGACGCAGTATTTT. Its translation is CARNEVAAGTQYF.

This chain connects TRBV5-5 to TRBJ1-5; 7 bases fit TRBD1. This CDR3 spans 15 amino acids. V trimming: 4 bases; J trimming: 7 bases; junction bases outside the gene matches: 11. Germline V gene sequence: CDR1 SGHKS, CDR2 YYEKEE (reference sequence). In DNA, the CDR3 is TGTGCCAGCAGCCCTTCGTTACAGGGGAGACAGCCCCAGCATTTT. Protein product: CASSPSLQGRQPQHF.

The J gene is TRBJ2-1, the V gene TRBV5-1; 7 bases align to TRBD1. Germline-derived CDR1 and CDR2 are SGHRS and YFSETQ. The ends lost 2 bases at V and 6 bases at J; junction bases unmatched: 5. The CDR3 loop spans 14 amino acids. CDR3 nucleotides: TGCGCCAGCAGCTTAACAGGGGATAGCAATGAGCAGTTCTTC. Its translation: CASSLTGDSNEQFF.

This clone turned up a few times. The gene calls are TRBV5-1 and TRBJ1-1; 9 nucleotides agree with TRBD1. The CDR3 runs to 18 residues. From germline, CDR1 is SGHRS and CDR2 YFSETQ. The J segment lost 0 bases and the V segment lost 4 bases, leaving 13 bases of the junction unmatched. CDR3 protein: CASSRPQTGGRLNTEAFF. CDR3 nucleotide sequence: TGCGCCAGCAGCCGCCCACAAACAGGGGGCCGGCTGAACACTGAAGCTTTCTTT.

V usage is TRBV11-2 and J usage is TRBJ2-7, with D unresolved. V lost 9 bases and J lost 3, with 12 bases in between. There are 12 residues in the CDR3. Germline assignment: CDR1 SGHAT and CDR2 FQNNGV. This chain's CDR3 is CASSRYDYEQYF. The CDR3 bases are TGTGCCAGTTCCAGGTATGACTACGAGCAGTACTTC.

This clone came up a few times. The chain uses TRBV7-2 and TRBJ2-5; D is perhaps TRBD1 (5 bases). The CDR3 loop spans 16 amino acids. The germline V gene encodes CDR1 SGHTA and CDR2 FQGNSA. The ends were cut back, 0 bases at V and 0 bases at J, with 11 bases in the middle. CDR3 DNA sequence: TGTGCCAGCAGCTTAGCGGGGCAACTGTACCAAGAGACCCAGTACTTC. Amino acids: CASSLAGQLYQETQYF.

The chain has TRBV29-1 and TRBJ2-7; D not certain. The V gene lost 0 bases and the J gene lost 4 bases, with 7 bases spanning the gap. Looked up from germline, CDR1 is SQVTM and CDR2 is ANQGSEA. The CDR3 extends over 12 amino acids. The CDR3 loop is CSVEDLSYEQYF. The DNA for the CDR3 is TGCAGCGTTGAAGATCTTAGTTACGAGCAGTACTTC.

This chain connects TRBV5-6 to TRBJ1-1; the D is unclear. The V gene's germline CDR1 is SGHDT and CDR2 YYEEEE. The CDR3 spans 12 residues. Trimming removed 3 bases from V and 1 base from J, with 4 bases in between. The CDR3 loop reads CASSYGNTEAFF. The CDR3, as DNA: TGTGCCAGCAGCTACGGGAACACTGAAGCTTTCTTT.